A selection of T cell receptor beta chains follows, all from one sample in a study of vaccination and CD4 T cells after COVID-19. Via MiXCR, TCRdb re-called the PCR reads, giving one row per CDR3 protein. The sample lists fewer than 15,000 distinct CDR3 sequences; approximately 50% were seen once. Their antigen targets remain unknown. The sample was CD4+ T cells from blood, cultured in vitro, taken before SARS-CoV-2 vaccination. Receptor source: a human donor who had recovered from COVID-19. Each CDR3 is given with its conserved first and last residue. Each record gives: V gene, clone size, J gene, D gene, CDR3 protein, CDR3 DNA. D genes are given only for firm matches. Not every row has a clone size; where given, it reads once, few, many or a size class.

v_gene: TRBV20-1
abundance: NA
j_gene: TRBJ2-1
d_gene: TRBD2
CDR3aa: CSAYNPGLPRHEQFF
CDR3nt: TGCAGTGCATATAATCCGGGACTACCGAGGCATGAGCAGTTCTTC

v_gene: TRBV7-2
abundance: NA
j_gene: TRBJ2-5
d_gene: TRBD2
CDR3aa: CASSSGTSGRNNQYF
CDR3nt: TGTGCCAGCAGCTCCGGGACTAGCGGGCGCAATAATCAGTACTTC

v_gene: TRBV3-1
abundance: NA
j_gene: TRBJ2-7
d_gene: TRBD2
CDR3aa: CASSQDTLAGGDCPPSSYEQYF
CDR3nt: TGTGCCAGCAGCCAAGATACACTAGCGGGGGGGGATTGCCCACCCAGCTCCTACGAGCAGTACTTC

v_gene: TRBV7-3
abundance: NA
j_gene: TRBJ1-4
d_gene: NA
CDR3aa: CASTTRAGIVGSEEKLFF
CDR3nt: TGTGCCAGCACCACCAGGGCAGGTATCGTAGGTAGCGAGGAAAAACTGTTTTTT

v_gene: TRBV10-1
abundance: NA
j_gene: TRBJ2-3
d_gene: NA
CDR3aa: CASSEPTEDTQYF
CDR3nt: TGCGCCAGCAGTGAGCCCACTGAGGATACGCAGTATTTT

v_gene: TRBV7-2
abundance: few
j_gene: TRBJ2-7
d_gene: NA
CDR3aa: CASSLPPPKSSYEQYF
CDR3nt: TGTGCCAGCAGCTTACCCCCGCCTAAAAGCTCCTACGAGCAGTACTTC

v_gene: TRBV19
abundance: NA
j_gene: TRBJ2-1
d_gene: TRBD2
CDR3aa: CASSTSGRAGEQFF
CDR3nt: TGTGCCAGTAGTACAAGCGGGAGGGCAGGTGAGCAGTTCTTC

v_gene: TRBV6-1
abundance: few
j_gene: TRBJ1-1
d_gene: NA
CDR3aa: CASNRRHEAFF
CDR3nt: TGTGCCAGCAATCGCAGGCACGAAGCTTTCTTT

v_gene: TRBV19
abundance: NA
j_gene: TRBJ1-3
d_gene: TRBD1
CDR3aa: CASSEQGAAGNTIYF
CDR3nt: TGTGCCAGTAGTGAACAGGGGGCGGCTGGAAACACCATATATTTT

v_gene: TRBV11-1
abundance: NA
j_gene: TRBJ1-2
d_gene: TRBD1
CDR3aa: CASSAYRDSHGYTF
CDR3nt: TGTGCCAGCAGCGCATACCGGGACAGTCATGGCTACACCTTC

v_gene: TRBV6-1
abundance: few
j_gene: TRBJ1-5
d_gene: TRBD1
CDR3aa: CASSDDRGRNQPQHF
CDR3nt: TGTGCCAGCAGCGACGACAGGGGACGAAATCAGCCCCAGCATTTT

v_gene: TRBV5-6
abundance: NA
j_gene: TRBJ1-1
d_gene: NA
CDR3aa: CASSSGRRTEAFF
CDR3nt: TGTGCCAGCAGCTCTGGACGGCGGACTGAAGCTTTCTTT